This is a list of T cell receptor beta chains from one sample in a study of T cells in tumors after PD-1 blockade. Profiled with immunoSEQ multiplex PCR; TCRdb holds only in-frame clones, not every one. Among approximately 48,000 clones, over 75% were seen once, and the ten largest hold about 4%. The sample here was PBMCs, taken before anti-PD-1 treatment. The receptor source for this set is a human donor with basal cell carcinoma. CDR3s include the opening cysteine and the closing phenylalanine or tryptophan. D genes are given only for firm matches. For some rows the clone size is stated as once, few or many, or as a class when expanded; others skip it.

abundance	v_gene	j_gene	d_gene	CDR3nt	CDR3aa
NA	TRBV4-1	TRBJ2-7	TRBD2	TGCGCCAGCAGCCAGTCGACTAGCGGGCTTAACGAGCAGTACTTC	CASSQSTSGLNEQYF
NA	TRBV5-1	TRBJ1-1	NA	TGCGCCAGCAGCTTGGCCATAACGGGGGTCCAGAACACTGAAGCTTTCTTT	CASSLAITGVQNTEAFF
NA	TRBV6-4	TRBJ1-2	TRBD1	TGTGCCAGCGCGACCTTCAAGGGGGCCTCCTATGGCTACACCTTC	CASATFKGASYGYTF
NA	TRBV7-9	TRBJ2-2	NA	TGTGCCAGCAGCCCAAGGGCGAACACCGGGGAGCTGTTTTTT	CASSPRANTGELFF
NA	TRBV11-3	TRBJ2-3	NA	TGTGCCAGCAGCTTAACGGGATCCACAGATACGCAGTATTTT	CASSLTGSTDTQYF
NA	TRBV2	TRBJ1-5	TRBD1	TGTGCCAGCAGGAGGACAGGGCTTGGACAGCCCCAGCATTTT	CASRRTGLGQPQHF
NA	TRBV10-3	TRBJ1-1	TRBD1	TGTGCCATCAGTGAGTCTACAGGGGTGGACACTGAAGCTTTCTTT	CAISESTGVDTEAFF
few	TRBV2	TRBJ1-5	TRBD1	TGTGCCAGCAGCCTCGCCGGGACAGGGGTCTCTGGCTGGTATACGGGTAGCAATCAGCCCCAGCATTTT	CASSLAGTGVSGWYTGSNQPQHF
NA	TRBV18	TRBJ1-1	TRBD1	TGTGCCAGCTCACCCTACCAGGGGGAAGGCACTGAAGCTTTCTTT	CASSPYQGEGTEAFF
NA	TRBV13	TRBJ2-4	TRBD1	TGTGCCAGCAGCCCTGACAGGGGGAACATTCAGTACTTC	CASSPDRGNIQYF
NA	TRBV6-1	TRBJ1-4	TRBD1	TGTGCCAGCAGTCATACCGGGACAGGGTGGGAAAAACTGTTTTTT	CASSHTGTGWEKLFF
once	TRBV30	TRBJ2-1	NA	TGTGCCCGGGCGGGACCCTACAATGAGCAGTTCTTC	CARAGPYNEQFF
NA	TRBV5-1	TRBJ1-1	TRBD1	TGCGCCAGCAGCCTGAGGGGACAGGGCATGAACACTGAAGCTTTCTTT	CASSLRGQGMNTEAFF
NA	TRBV27	TRBJ2-3	NA	TGTGCCAGCAGTCCCTCCGGACTACCTTCGGCAGATACGCAGTATTTT	CASSPSGLPSADTQYF
few	TRBV6-2/TRBV6-3	TRBJ1-2	NA	TGTGCCAGCAGCCCCCTAAGCAGGGGATATGGCTACACCTTC	CASSPLSRGYGYTF
NA	TRBV27	TRBJ2-5	NA	TGTGCCAGCAGTCACCCCCCCGCGACGGGATCCGGCTCCTATGAGACCCAGTACTTC	CASSHPPATGSGSYETQYF
NA	TRBV5-4	TRBJ2-7	TRBD2	TGTGCCAGCAGCTTGATTCTAGCGGGGGGCGAGCAGTACTTC	CASSLILAGGEQYF
NA	TRBV21-1	TRBJ2-3	NA	TGTGCCAGCACCCCATCCCCGGGAGATACGCAGTATTTT	CASTPSPGDTQYF
NA	TRBV6-1	TRBJ2-1	NA	TGTGCCAGCATTGAACGGGGCTTGAGCAATGAGCAGTTCTTC	CASIERGLSNEQFF
NA	TRBV28	TRBJ1-1	TRBD1	TGTGCCAGCAGGCCTGGGGGTGGAGGGGGCAGGACTGAAGCTTTCTTT	CASRPGGGGGRTEAFF
few	TRBV7-9	TRBJ2-7	NA	TGTGCCAGCAGCTTAACGGGAACGCGCAAGCAGTACTTC	CASSLTGTRKQYF
NA	TRBV10-2	TRBJ1-1	NA	TGCGCCAGCAGGTCGGTCCCGGGGGGCGAGAACACTGAAGCTTTCTTT	CASRSVPGGENTEAFF
NA	TRBV2	TRBJ1-4	NA	TGTGCCAGCAGCCTTTCAGGAACTGCAACTAATGAAAAACTGTTTTTT	CASSLSGTATNEKLFF
NA	TRBV14	TRBJ2-5	NA	TGTGCCAGCAGCCAAGATTCCCTATCCAGGACCCAGTACTTC	CASSQDSLSRTQYF
NA	TRBV10-2	TRBJ2-5	NA	TGCGCCAGCAGAGTCCTCGAGGGGGGGGAGACCCAGTACTTC	CASRVLEGGETQYF
few	TRBV5-1	TRBJ1-1	NA	TGCGCCAGCAGCTTGCACGGTTCAATAGAAGAAGCTTTCTTT	CASSLHGSIEEAFF
NA	TRBV10-3	TRBJ2-6	NA	TGTGCCATCAGTGAAGGGGGGTCTGGGGCCAACGTCCTGACTTTC	CAISEGGSGANVLTF
NA	TRBV4-1	TRBJ1-2	NA	TGCGCCAGCAGCCAAGTAGGGGACCCTGGCTACACCTTC	CASSQVGDPGYTF
once	TRBV24-1	TRBJ2-1	NA	TGTGCCACCAGTGATCCCCTCCGGGGGTTCAATGAGCAGTTCTTC	CATSDPLRGFNEQFF
few	TRBV2	TRBJ1-6	TRBD1	TGTGCCAGCAATGGACAGGGTAATTCACCCCTCCACTTT	CASNGQGNSPLHF
NA	TRBV11-1	TRBJ2-7	NA	TGTGCCAGCAGCTCAGGGTACTCCTACGAGCAGTACTTC	CASSSGYSYEQYF
NA	TRBV30	TRBJ1-1	NA	TGTGCCTCCCATGACCCCCCAGGAGCTGAAGCTTTCTTT	CASHDPPGAEAFF
NA	TRBV3-1/TRBV3-2	TRBJ2-1	TRBD2	TGTGCCAGCAGCCAAGGGAGCGGGGCCTACAATGAGCAGTTCTTC	CASSQGSGAYNEQFF
NA	TRBV6-5	TRBJ1-3	TRBD1	TGTGCCAGCAGAGGGACAGGGCTTGGAAACACCATATATTTT	CASRGTGLGNTIYF
NA	TRBV12-5	TRBJ2-1	NA	TGTGCTAGTGGTTTTTTAGCGCAGGGAGGTGAGCAGTTCTTC	CASGFLAQGGEQFF
few	TRBV5-1	TRBJ1-6	TRBD1	TGCGCCAGCAGCGCCGGGACAGCTAATTCACCCCTCCACTTT	CASSAGTANSPLHF
once	TRBV9	TRBJ1-2	NA	TGTGCCAGCAGCGTAGATGGTTCGGGGGGTACCTATGGCTACACCTTC	CASSVDGSGGTYGYTF
NA	TRBV24-1	TRBJ2-5	NA	TGTGCCACCAGTGCGAGAGACCGAGGGAAAGAGACCCAGTACTTC	CATSARDRGKETQYF
NA	TRBV9	TRBJ1-1	NA	TGTGCCAGCAGCGGGTACACTGAAGCTTTCTTT	CASSGYTEAFF
NA	TRBV29-1	TRBJ2-7	NA	TGCAGCGTTGAACGCGCGGGGTCCTACGAGCAGTACTTC	CSVERAGSYEQYF
NA	TRBV27	TRBJ1-2	NA	TGTGCCAGCAGAACCCAGACAGCCCACTACACCTTC	CASRTQTAHYTF
once	TRBV5-6	TRBJ1-2	NA	TGTGCCAGCAGTCTGGCGAGGGACGGCTACACCTTC	CASSLARDGYTF
NA	TRBV4-1	TRBJ1-2	NA	TGCGCCAGCAGCGCACCGTCCGTAGGCCGCTATGGCTACACCTTC	CASSAPSVGRYGYTF
NA	TRBV5-4	TRBJ2-1	NA	TGTGCCAGCAGCTTGGGGGGGAGCTCCTACAATGAGCAGTTCTTC	CASSLGGSSYNEQFF
few	TRBV19	TRBJ2-7	NA	TGTGCCAGTAGTGCCGGGACAAGGTACGAGCAGTACTTC	CASSAGTRYEQYF
NA	TRBV10-2	TRBJ2-3	TRBD2	TGCGCCAGCAGAGGACTAGCGGGGGGTGAAGATACGCAGTATTTT	CASRGLAGGEDTQYF
once	TRBV7-9	TRBJ2-5	TRBD1	TGTGCCAGCAGCCCAGAGGGGACAGCCCAAGAGACCCAGTACTTC	CASSPEGTAQETQYF
NA	TRBV30	TRBJ2-1	TRBD1	TGTGCCTGGAGTACAGGACAGGCGGCCAATGAGCAGTTCTTC	CAWSTGQAANEQFF
NA	TRBV5-6	TRBJ1-1	NA	TGTGCCAGCAGCTTGCGAGGGACCAACACTGAAGCTTTCTTT	CASSLRGTNTEAFF
NA	TRBV10-3	TRBJ2-3	NA	TGTGCCATCAGGTCCCCGGAGCAGGGAGATACGCAGTATTTT	CAIRSPEQGDTQYF
NA	TRBV2	TRBJ1-1	TRBD1	TGTGCCAGCATCGGGGACAGCAGAAGCACTGAAGCTTTCTTT	CASIGDSRSTEAFF
NA	TRBV5-1	TRBJ2-3	TRBD2	TGCGCCAGCAGCGGGGAGCGGGGGGCCACAGATACGCAGTATTTT	CASSGERGATDTQYF